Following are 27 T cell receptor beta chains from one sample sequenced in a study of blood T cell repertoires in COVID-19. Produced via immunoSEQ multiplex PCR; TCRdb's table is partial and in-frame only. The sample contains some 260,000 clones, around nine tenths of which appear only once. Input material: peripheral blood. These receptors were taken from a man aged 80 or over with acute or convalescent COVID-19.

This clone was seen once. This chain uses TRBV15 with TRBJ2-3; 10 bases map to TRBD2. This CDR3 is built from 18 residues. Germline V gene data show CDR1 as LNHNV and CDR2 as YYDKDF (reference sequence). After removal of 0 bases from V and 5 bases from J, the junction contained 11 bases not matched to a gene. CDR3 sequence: CATSRDHLAGARGDTQYF. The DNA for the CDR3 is TGTGCCACCAGCAGAGACCACCTAGCGGGAGCCCGCGGAGATACGCAGTATTTT. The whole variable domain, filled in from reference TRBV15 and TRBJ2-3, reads DAMVIQNPRYQVTQFGKPVTLSCSQTLNHNVMYWYQQKSSQAPKLLFHYYDKDFNNEADTPDNFQSRRPNTSFCFLDIRSPGLGDTAMYLCATSRDHLAGARGDTQYFGPGTRLTVL.

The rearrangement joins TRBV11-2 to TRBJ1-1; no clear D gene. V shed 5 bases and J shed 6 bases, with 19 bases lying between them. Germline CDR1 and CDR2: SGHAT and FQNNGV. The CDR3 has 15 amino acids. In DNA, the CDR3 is TGTGCCAGCAGCCCCCTGGTGCGGGTACGGTCTGAAGCTTTCTTT. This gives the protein CASSPLVRVRSEAFF.

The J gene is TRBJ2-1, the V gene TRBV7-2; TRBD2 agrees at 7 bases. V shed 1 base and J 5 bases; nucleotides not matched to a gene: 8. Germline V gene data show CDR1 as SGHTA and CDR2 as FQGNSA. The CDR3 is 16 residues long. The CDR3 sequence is CASSLVSLAANNEQFF. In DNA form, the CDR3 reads TGTGCCAGCAGCTTAGTATCCCTAGCGGCTAACAATGAGCAGTTCTTC. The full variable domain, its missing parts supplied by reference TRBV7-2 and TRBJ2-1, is GAGVSQSPSNKVTEKGKDVELRCDPISGHTALYWYRQSLGQGLEFLIYFQGNSAPDKSGLPSDRFSAERTGGSVSTLTIQRTQQEDSAVYLCASSLVSLAANNEQFFGPGTRLTVL.

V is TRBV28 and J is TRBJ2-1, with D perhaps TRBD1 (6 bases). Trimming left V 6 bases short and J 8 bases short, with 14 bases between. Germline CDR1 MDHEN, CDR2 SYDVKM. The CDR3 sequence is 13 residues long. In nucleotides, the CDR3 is TGTGCCAGCAGCGAGGGGGACGGGGATGAGCAGTTCTTC. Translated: CASSEGDGDEQFF.

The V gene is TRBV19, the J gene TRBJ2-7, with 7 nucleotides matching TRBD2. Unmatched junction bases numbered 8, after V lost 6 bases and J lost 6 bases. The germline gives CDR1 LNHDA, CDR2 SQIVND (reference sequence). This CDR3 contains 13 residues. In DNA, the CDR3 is TGTGCCAGTAGGCGGGACTACCTCTCCGAGCAGTACTTC. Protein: CASRRDYLSEQYF. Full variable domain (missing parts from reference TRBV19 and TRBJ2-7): DGGITQSPKYLFRKEGQNVTLSCEQNLNHDAMYWYRQDPGQGLRLIYYSQIVNDFQKGDIAEGYSVSREKKESFPLTVTSAQKNPTAFYLCASRRDYLSEQYFGPGTRLTVT.

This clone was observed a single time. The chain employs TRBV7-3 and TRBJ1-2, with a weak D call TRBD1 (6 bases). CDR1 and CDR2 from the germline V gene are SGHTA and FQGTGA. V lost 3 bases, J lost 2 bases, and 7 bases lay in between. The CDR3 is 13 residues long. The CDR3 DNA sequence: TGTGCCAGCAGCTTTGGACAGAACTATGGCTACACCTTC. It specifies CASSFGQNYGYTF.

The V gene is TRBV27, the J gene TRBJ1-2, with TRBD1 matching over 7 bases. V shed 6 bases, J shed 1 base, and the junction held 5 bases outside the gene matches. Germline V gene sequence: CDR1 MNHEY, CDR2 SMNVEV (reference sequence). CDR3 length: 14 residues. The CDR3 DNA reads TGTGCCAGCAGCCAGACAGGGAATAACTATGGCTACACCTTC. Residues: CASSQTGNNYGYTF.

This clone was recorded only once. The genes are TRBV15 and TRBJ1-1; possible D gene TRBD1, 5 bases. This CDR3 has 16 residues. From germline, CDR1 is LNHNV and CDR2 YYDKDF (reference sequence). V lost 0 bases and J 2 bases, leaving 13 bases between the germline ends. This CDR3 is CATSRDFGGVNTEAFF. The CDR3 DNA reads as TGTGCCACCAGCAGAGATTTCGGGGGGGTCAACACTGAAGCTTTCTTT. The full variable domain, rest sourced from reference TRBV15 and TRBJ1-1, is DAMVIQNPRYQVTQFGKPVTLSCSQTLNHNVMYWYQQKSSQAPKLLFHYYDKDFNNEADTPDNFQSRRPNTSFCFLDIRSPGLGDTAMYLCATSRDFGGVNTEAFFGQGTRLTVV.

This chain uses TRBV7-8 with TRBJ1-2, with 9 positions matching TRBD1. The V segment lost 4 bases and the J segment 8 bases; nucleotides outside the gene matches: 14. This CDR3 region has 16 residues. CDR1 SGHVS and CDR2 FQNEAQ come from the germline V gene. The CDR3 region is CASSSVHRGRLRGYTF. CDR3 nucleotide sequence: TGTGCCAGCAGCTCCGTTCACAGGGGGCGCCTGAGGGGCTACACCTTC.

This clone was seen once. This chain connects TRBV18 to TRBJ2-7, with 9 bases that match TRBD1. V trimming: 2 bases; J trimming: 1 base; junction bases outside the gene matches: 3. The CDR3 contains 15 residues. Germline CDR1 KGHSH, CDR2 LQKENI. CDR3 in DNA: TGTGCCAGCTCACCATTGGACAGGGGTTCCTACGAGCAGTACTTC. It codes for CASSPLDRGSYEQYF.

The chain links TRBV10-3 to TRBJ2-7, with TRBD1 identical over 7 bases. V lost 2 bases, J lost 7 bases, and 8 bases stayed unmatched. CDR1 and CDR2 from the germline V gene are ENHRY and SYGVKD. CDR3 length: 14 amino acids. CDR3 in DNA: TGTGCCATCAGTGAGGCCGACAGGGAGCGGGAGCAGTACTTC. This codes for CAISEADREREQYF.

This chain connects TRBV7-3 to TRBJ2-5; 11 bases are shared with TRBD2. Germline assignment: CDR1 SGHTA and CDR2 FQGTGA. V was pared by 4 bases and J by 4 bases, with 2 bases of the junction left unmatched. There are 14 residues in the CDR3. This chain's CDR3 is CASSSGLAGETQYF. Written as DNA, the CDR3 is TGTGCCAGCAGCTCCGGACTAGCGGGAGAGACCCAGTACTTC.

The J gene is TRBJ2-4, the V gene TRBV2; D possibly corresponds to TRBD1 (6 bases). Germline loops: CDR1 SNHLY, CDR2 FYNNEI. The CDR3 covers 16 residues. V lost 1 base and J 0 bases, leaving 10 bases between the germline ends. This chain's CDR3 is CASSEEPGVAKNIQYF. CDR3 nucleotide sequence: TGTGCCAGCAGTGAAGAACCAGGGGTAGCCAAAAACATTCAGTACTTC.

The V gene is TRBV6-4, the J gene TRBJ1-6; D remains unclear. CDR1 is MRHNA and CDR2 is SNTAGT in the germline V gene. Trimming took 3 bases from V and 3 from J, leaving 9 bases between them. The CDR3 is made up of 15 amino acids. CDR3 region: CASSERRGYNSPLHF. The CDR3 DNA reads TGTGCCAGCAGTGAGCGTCGGGGCTATAATTCACCCCTCCACTTT.

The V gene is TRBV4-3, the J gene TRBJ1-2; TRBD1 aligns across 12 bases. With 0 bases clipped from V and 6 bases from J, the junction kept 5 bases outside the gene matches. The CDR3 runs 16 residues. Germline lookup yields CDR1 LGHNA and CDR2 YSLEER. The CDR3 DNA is TGCGCCAGCAGCCAAGATTTGGGACAGGGGGCTAATGGCTACACCTTC. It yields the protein CASSQDLGQGANGYTF.

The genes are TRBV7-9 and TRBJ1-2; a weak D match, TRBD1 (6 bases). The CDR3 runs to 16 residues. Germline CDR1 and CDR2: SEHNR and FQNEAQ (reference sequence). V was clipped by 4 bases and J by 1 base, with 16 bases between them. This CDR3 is CASSYPRGQLNYGYTF. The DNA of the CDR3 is TGTGCCAGCAGCTATCCCCGCGGACAGCTTAACTATGGCTACACCTTC.

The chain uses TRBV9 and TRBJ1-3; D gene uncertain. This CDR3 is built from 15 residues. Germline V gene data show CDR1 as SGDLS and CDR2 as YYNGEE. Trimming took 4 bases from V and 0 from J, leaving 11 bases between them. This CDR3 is CASSLRFNSGNTIYF. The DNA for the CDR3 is TGTGCCAGCAGCCTTCGGTTTAACTCTGGAAACACCATATATTTT. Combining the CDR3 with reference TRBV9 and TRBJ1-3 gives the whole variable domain DSGVTQTPKHLITATGQRVTLRCSPRSGDLSVYWYQQSLDQGLQFLIQYYNGEERAKGNILERFSAQQFPDLHSELNLSSLELGDSALYFCASSLRFNSGNTIYFGEGSWLTVV.

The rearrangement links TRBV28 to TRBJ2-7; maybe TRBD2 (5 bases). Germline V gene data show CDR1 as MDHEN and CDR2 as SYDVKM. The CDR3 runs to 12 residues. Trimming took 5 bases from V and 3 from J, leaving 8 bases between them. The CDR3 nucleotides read TGTGCCAGCAGTCGGGATTACTACGAGCAGTACTTC. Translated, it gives CASSRDYYEQYF.

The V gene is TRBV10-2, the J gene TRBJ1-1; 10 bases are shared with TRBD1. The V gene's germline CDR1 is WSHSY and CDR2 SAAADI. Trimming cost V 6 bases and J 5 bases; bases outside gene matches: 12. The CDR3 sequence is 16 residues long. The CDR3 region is CASSIGTGARGTEAFF. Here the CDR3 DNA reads TGCGCCAGCAGCATTGGGACAGGGGCCCGAGGGACTGAAGCTTTCTTT.

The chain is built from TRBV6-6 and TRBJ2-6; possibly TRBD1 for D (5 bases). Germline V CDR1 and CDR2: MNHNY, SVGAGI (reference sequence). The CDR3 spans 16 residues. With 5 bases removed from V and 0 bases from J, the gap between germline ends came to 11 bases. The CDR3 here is CASSKDTFSGANVLTF. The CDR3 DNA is TGTGCCAGCAGTAAGGACACTTTCTCTGGGGCCAACGTCCTGACTTTC.

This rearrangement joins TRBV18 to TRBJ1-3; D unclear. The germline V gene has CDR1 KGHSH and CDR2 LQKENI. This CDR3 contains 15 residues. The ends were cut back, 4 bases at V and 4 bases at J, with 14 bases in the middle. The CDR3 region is CASSRGSGLGNTIYF. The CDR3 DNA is TGTGCCAGCTCACGCGGGTCCGGGCTCGGAAACACCATATATTTT.

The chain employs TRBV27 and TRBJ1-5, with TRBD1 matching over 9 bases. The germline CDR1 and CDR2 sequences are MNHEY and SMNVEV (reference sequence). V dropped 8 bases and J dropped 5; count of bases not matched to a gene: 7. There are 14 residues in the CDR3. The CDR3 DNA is TGTGCCAGCGCTTGGACAGGGGAAGATCAGCCCCAGCATTTT. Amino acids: CASAWTGEDQPQHF.

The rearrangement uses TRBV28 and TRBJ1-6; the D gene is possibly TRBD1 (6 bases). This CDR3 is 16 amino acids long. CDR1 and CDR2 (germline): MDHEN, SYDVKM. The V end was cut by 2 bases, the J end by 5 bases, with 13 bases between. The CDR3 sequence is CASSLPPGHHNSPLHF. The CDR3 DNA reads TGTGCCAGCAGTTTACCCCCGGGACATCATAATTCACCCCTCCACTTT.

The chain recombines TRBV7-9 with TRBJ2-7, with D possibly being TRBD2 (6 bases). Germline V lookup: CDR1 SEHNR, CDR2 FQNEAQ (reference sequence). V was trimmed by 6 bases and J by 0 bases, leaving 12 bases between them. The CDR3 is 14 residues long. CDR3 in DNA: TGTGCCAGCAGGGGGGGTGGCGTCTCCTACGAGCAGTACTTC. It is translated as CASRGGGVSYEQYF.

The CDR3 sequence: CASSQLTSIEGYGYTF. Written as DNA, the CDR3 is TGTGCCAGCAGCCAATTAACATCAATTGAGGGCTATGGCTACACCTTC. The J gene is TRBJ1-2, the V gene TRBV4-2; D is ambiguous. CDR1 is LGHNA and CDR2 is YNFKEQ in the germline V gene. The CDR3 consists of 16 residues. Trimming pared 2 bases from V and 4 bases from J, leaving 17 bases between.

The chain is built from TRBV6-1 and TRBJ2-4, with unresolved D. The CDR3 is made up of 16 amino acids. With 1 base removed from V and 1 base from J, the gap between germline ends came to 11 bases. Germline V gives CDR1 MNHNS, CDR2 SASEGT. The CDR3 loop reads CASSEVLQYAKNIQYF. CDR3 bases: TGTGCCAGCAGTGAAGTCCTACAGTATGCCAAAAACATTCAGTACTTC.

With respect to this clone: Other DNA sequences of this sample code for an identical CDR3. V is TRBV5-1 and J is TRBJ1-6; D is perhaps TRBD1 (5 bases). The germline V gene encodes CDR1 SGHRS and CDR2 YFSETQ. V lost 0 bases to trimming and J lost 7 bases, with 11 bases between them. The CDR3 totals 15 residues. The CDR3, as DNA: TGCGCCAGCAGCTTGGCAGCAGGGCGGAATTCACCCCTCCACTTT. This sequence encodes CASSLAAGRNSPLHF.